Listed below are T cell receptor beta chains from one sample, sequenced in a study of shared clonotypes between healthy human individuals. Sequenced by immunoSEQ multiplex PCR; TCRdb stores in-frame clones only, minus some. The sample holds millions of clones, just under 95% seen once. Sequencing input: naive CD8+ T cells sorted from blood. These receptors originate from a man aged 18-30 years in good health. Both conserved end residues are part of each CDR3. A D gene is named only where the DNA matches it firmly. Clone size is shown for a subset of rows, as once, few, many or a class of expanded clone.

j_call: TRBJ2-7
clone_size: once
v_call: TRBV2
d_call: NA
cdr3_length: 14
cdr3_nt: TGTGCCAGCACACCCACTAGGAGCTCCTACGAGCAGTACTTC
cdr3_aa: CASTPTRSSYEQYF

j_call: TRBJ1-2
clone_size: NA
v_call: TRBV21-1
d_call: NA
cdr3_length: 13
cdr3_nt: TGTGCCAGCAGCAAAGGCTGGTACTATGGCTACACCTTC
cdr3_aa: CASSKGWYYGYTF

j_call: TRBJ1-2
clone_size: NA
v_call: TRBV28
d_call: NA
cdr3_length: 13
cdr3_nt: TGTGCCAGCAGGGGACGGATTAACTATGGCTACACCTTC
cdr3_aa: CASRGRINYGYTF

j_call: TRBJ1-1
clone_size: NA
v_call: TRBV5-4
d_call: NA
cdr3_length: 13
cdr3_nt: TGTGCCAGCAGCTTTAGTGCTAACACTGAAGCTTTCTTT
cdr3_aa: CASSFSANTEAFF

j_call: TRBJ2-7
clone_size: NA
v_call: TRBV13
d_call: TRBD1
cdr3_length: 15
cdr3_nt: TGTGCCAGCAGCCCCCGTGGACAGGGCTCCTACGAGCAGTACTTC
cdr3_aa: CASSPRGQGSYEQYF

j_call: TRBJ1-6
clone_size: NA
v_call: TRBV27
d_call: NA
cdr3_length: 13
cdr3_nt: TGTGCCAGCAGTTCGGGACCGAGTTTCACCCTCCACTTT
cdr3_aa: CASSSGPSFTLHF

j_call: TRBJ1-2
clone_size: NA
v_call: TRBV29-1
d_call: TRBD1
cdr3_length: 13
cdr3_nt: TGCAGCGACCGGACAGGGTTTAACTATGGCTACACCTTC
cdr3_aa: CSDRTGFNYGYTF

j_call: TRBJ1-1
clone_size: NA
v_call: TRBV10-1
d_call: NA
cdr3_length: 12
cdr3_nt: TGCGCCAGCAGTGAGTCACAGGGTGAAGCTTTCTTT
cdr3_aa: CASSESQGEAFF

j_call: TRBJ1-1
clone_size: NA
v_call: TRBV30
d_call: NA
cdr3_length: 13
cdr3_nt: TGTGCCTGGGGAACAGGGTCGGGGACTGAAGCTTTCTTT
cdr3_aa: CAWGTGSGTEAFF

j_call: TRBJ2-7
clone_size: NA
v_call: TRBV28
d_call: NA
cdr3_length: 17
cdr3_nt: TGTGCCAGCAGTCCCGGACAACCGGTGTCTCGCCCCTACGAGCAGTACTTC
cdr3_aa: CASSPGQPVSRPYEQYF

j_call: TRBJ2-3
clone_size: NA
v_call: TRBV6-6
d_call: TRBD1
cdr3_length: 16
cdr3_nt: TGTGCCAGCAGTTACACAGGGACAGGGTTCATGGATACGCAGTATTTT
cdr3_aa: CASSYTGTGFMDTQYF

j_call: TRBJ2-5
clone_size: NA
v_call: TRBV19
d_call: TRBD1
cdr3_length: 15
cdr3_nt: TGTGCCAGTAGTCCCGCGACAGGGAGCCCAGAGACCCAGTACTTC
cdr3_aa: CASSPATGSPETQYF

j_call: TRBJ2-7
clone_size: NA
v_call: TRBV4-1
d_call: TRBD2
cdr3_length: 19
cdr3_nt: TGCGCCAGCAGCCAAGATTGGGTTGGGCTAGCGGGAGTCTTGGACGAGCAGTACTTC
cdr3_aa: CASSQDWVGLAGVLDEQYF

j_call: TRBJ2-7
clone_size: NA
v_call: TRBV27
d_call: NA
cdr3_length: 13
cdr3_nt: TGTGCCAGCAGCATTACGAGCGGCTACGAGCAGTACTTC
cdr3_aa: CASSITSGYEQYF

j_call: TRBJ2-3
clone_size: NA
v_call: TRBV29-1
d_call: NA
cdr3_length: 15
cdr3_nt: TGCAGCGTTGAAGGGGACACCGCTAGCACAGATACGCAGTATTTT
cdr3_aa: CSVEGDTASTDTQYF

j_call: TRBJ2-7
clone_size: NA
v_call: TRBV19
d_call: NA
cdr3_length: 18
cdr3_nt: TGTGCCAGTAGTATAGCCCTTTTTCACGGGTTACCGCGCCGGCGGCAGTACTTC
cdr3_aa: CASSIALFHGLPRRRQYF

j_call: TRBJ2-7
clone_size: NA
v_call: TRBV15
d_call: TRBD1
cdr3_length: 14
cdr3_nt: TGTGCCACCAGCAGTGGGACAGGGCCCGACGAGCAGTACTTC
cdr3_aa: CATSSGTGPDEQYF

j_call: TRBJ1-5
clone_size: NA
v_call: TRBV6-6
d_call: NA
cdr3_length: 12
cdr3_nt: TGTGCCAGCAGTTACTTCTCCGGGGAGGAGCATTTT
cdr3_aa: CASSYFSGEEHF

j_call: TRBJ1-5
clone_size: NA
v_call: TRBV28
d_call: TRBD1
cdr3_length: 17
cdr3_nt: TGTGCCAGCCAGACAGGGGTCAGTCTCGTGAGCAATCAGCCCCAGCATTTT
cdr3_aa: CASQTGVSLVSNQPQHF

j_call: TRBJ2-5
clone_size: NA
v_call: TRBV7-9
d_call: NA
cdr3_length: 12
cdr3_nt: TGTGCCAGCAGTTGGGGTGGAGAGACCCAGTACTTC
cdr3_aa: CASSWGGETQYF

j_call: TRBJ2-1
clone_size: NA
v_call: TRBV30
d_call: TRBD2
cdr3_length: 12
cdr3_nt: TGTGCCTGGAGTCCCCGGGGGGTTGAGCAGTTCTTC
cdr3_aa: CAWSPRGVEQFF

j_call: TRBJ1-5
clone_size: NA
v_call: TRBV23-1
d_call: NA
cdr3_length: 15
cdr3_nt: TGCGCCAGCAGTCAATCGAGGTGGGGCCGCCAGCCCCAGCATTTT
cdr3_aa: CASSQSRWGRQPQHF

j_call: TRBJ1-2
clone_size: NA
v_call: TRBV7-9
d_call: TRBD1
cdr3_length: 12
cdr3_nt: TGTGCCAGCAGCCCGCAGGGGGGGGGCTACACCTTC
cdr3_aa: CASSPQGGGYTF

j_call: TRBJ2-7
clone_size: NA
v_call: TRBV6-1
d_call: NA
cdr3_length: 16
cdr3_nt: TGTGCCAGCAGTGAAGCGCCTCAGCGAGCCGTATACGAGCAGTACTTC
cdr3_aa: CASSEAPQRAVYEQYF

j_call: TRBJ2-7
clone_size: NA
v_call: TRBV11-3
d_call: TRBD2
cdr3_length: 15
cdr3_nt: TGTGCCAGCAGCCCCGGGGGGGAGAGCTCCTACGAGCAGTACTTC
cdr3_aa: CASSPGGESSYEQYF

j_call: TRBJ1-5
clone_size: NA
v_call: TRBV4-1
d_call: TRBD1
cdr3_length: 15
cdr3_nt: TGCGCCAGCAGTAATAGGGACAGAGACAATCAGCCCCAGCATTTT
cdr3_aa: CASSNRDRDNQPQHF

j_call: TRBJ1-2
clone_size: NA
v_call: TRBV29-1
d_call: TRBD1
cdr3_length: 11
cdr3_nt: TGCAGCGGGGACAGTTTCGGGGGCTACACCTTC
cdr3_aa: CSGDSFGGYTF

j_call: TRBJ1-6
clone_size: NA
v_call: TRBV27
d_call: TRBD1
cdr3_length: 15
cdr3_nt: TGTGCCAGCAGTACGGGACAGGGGGCAATATCACCCCTCCACTTT
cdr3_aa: CASSTGQGAISPLHF

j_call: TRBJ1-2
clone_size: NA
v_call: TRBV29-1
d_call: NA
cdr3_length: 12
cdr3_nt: TGCAGCGTTGGGCCGATAAACTATGGCTACACCTTC
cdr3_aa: CSVGPINYGYTF